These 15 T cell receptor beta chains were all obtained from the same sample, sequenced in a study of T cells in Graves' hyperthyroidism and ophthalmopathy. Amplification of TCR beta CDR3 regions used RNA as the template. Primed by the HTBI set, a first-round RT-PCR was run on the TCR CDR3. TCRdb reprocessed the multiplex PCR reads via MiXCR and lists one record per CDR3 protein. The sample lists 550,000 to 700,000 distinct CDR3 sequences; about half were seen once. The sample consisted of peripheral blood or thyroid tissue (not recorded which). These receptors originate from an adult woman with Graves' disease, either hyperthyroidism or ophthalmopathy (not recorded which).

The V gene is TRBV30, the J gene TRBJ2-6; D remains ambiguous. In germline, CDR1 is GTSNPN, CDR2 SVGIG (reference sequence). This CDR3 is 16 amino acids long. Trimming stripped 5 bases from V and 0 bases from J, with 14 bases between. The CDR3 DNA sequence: TGTGCCTGGGATACGGCGGAAAACTCTGGGGCCAACGTCCTGACTTTC. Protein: CAWDTAENSGANVLTF.

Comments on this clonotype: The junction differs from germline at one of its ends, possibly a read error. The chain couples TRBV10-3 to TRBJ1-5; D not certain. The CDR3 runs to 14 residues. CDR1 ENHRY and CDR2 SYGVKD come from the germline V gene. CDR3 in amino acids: CASSEVQMNQPQHF. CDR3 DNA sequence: TGTGCCAGCAGTGAAGTACAGATGAATCAGCCCCAGCATTTT.

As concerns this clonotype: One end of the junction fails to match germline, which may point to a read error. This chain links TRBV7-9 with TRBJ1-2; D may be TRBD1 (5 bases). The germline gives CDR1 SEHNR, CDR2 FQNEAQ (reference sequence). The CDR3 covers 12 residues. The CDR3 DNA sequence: TGTGCCAGCGGCATAGCGGGAGGGGAATCGGCCTTC. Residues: CASGIAGGESAF.

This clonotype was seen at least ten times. The CDR3 sequence is CASSLVGLRHAQETQYF. The DNA of the CDR3 is TGCGCCAGCAGCTTGGTGGGACTACGACATGCACAAGAGACCCAGTACTTC. The V call is TRBV5-1, the J call TRBJ2-5; 7 bases match TRBD2. The CDR3 is 17 amino acids. Germline CDR1 is SGHRS and CDR2 is YFSETQ. V was clipped by 0 bases and J by 2 bases; unmatched bases: 10.

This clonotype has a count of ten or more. The CDR3 coding sequence is TGTGCCAGCACCGAGGAGATATCGCTCGAGCAGTACTTC. Residues: CASTEEISLEQYF. V and J are TRBV12-3 or TRBV12-4 and TRBJ2-7; D gene uncertain. With 7 bases removed from V and 6 bases from J, the gap between germline ends came to 16 bases. This CDR3 contains 13 residues.

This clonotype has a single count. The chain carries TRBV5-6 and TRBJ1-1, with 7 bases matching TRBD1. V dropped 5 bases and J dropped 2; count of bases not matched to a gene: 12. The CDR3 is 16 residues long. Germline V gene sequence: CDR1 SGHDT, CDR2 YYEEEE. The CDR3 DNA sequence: TGTGCCAGCAGTTCCGATCTGACAGGGTATAACACTGAAGCTTTCTTT. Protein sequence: CASSSDLTGYNTEAFF.

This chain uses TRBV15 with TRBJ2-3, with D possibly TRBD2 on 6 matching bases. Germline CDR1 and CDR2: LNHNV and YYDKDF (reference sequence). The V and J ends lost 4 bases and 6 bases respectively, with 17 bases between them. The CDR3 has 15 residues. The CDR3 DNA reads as TGTGCCACCAGCAAGGTGGGAGGAGCAGCCGATACGCAGTATTTT. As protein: CATSKVGGAADTQYF.

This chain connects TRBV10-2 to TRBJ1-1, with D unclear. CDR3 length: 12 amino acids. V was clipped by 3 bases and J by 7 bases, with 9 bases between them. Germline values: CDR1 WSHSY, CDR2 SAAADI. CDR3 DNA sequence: TGCGCCAGCAGTGATCCCGTTTATGAAGCTTTCTTT. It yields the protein CASSDPVYEAFF.

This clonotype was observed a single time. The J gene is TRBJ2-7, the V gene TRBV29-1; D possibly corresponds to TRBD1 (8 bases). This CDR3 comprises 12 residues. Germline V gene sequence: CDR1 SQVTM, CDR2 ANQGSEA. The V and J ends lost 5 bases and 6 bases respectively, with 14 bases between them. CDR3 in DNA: TGCAGCGTTACAGGGGGGGGTGGCGAGCAGTACTTC. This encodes CSVTGGGGEQYF.

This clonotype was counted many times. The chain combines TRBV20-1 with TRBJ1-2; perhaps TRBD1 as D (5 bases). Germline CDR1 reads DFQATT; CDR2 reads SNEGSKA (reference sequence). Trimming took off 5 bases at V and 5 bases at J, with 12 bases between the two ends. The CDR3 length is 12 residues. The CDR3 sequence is CSARVTEYGYTF. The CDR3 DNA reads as TGCAGTGCTCGGGTGACAGAGTATGGCTACACCTTC.

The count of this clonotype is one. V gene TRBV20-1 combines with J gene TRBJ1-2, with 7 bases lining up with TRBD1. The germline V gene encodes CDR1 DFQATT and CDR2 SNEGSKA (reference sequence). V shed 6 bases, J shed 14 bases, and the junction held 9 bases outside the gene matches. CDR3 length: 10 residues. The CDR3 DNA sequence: TGCAGTGCGCCCAAGGGGGCTTGGACCTTC. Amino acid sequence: CSAPKGAWTF.

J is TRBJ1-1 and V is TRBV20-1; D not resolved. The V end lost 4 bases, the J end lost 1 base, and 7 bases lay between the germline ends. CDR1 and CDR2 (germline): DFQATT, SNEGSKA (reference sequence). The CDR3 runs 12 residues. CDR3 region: CSAIRTNTEAFF. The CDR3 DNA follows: TGCAGTGCTATAAGAACGAACACTGAAGCTTTCTTT.

In nucleotides, the CDR3 is TGCAGCGTCGATGAGGACGTGCGTTGGGCCACAGATACGCAGTATTTT. It is translated as CSVDEDVRWATDTQYF. The rearrangement joins TRBV29-1 to TRBJ2-3; no reliable D call. The V gene lost 6 bases and the J gene lost 2 bases, with 21 bases spanning the gap. This CDR3 spans 16 amino acids. Germline CDR1 and CDR2: SQVTM and ANQGSEA.

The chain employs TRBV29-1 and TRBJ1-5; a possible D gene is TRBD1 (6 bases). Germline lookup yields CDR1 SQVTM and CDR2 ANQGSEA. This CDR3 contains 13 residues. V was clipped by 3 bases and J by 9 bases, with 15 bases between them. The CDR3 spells CSVERDTGGPQHF. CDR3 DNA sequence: TGCAGCGTTGAGCGGGACACGGGTGGGCCCCAGCATTTT.

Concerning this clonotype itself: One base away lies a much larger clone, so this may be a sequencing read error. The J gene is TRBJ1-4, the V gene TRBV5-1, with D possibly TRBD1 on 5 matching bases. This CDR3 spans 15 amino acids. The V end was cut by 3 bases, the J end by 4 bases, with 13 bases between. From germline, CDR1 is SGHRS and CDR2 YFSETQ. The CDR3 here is CASSSTDILNEKLFF. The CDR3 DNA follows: TGCGCCAGCAGCTCTACGGACATACTTAATGAAAAACTGTTTTTT.